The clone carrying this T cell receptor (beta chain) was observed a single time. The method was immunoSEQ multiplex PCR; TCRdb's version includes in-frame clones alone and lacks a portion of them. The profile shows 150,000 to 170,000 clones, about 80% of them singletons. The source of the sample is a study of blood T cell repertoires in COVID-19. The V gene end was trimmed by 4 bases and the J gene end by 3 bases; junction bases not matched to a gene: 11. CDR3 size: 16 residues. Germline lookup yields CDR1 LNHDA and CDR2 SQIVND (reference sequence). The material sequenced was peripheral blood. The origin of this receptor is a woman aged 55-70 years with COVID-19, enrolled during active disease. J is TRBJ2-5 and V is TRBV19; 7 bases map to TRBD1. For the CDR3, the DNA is TGTGCCAGTAGTAAAAGGCGACAGGGTTGGGAAGAGACCCAGTACTTC. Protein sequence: CASSKRRQGWEETQYF.